The clone carrying this TCR beta chain has only one observation. Its specificity is not known. The data derive from a study of cytomegalovirus exposure and HLA in healthy donors. This CDR3 spans 15 amino acids. Trimming took 6 bases from V and 2 from J, leaving 13 bases between them. CDR1 is SGHNT and CDR2 is YENEEA in the germline V gene. The PCR used 60 Vbeta and 13 Jbeta primers. Repertoires were generated with immunoSEQ multiplex PCR, while TCRdb's copy carries only in-frame clones and drops some. The table lists around 200,000 clones, around three quarters of them singletons. Broader study findings: Across all donors, roughly uniform sequencing depth was an assumption of the presence/absence analyses. The sole available immune exposure information was CMV serostatus.

This TCR was recovered from a man aged 30 to 45 in good health and CMV-seronegative. The chain recombines TRBV11-3 with TRBJ2-2, with D possibly being TRBD2 (5 bases). Material: PBMCs. CDR3 sequence (DNA): TGTGCCAGCAGTAGGGATAGCGTTAACACCGGGGAGCTGTTTTTT. Amino acids: CASSRDSVNTGELFF.